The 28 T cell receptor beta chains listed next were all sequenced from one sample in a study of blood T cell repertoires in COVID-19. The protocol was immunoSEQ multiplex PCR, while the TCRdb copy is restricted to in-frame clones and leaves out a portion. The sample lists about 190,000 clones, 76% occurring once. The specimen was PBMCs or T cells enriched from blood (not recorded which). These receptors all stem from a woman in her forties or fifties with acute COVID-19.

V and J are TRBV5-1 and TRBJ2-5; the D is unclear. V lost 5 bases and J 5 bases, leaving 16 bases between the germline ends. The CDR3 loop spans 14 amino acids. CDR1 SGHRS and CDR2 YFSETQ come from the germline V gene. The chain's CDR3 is CASSMESSMETQYF. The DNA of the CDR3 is TGCGCCAGCAGTATGGAATCTAGTATGGAGACCCAGTACTTC.

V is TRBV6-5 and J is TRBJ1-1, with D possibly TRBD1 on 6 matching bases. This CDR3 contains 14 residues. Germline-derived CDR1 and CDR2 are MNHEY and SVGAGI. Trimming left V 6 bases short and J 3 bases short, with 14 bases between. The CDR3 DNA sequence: TGTGCCAGCAGACGGGGGCTAGCGGACACTGAAGCTTTCTTT. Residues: CASRRGLADTEAFF.

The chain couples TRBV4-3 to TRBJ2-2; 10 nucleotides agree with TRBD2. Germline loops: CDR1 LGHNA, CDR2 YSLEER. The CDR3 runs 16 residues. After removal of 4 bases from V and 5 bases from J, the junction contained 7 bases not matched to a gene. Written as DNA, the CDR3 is TGCGCCAGCAGCCGAGGTAGCGGGGGGCGAACCGGGGAGCTGTTTTTT. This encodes CASSRGSGGRTGELFF.

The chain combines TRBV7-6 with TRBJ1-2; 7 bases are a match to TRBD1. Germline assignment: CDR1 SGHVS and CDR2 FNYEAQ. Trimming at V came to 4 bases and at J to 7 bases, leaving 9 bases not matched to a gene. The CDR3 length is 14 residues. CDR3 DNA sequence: TGTGCCAGCAGCTCCGGGACAGTCCCGCGTGGCTACACCTTC. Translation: CASSSGTVPRGYTF.

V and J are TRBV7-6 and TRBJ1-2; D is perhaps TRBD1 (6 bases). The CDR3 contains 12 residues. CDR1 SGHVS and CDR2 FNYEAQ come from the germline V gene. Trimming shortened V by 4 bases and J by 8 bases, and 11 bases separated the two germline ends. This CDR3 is CASSSNREGYTF. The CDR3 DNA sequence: TGTGCCAGCAGCTCAAACAGGGAGGGCTACACCTTC.

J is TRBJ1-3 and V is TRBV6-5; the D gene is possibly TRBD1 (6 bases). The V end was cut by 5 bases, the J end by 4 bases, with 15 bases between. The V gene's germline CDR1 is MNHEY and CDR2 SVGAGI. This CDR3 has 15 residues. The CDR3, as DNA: TGTGCCAGCAGTCCACAGACAGGTGTAGGAAACACCATATATTTT. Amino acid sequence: CASSPQTGVGNTIYF.

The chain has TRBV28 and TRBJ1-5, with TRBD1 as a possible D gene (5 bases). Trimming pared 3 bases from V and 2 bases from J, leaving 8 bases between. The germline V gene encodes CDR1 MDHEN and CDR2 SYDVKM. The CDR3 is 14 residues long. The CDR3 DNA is TGTGCCAGCAGTTTTGAACAGGGCAATCAGCCCCAGCATTTT. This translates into CASSFEQGNQPQHF.

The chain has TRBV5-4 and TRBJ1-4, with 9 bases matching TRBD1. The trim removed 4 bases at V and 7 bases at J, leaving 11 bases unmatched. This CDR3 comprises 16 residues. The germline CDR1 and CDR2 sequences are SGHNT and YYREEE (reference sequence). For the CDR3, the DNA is TGTGCCAGCAGCCTGGCCACAGGGGGCGCTTCTGAAAAACTGTTTTTT. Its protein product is CASSLATGGASEKLFF.

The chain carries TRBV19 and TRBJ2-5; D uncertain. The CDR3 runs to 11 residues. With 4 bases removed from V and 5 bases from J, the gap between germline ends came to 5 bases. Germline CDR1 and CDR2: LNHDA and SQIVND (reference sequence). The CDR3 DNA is TGTGCCAGTAGTACAGGCGAGACCCAGTACTTC. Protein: CASSTGETQYF. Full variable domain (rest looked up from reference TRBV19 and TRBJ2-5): DGGITQSPKYLFRKEGQNVTLSCEQNLNHDAMYWYRQDPGQGLRLIYYSQIVNDFQKGDIAEGYSVSREKKESFPLTVTSAQKNPTAFYLCASSTGETQYFGPGTRLLVL.

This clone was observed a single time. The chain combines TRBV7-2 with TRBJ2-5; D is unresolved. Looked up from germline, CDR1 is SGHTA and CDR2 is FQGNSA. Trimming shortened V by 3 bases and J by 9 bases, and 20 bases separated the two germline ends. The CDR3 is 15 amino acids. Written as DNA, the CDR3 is TGTGCCAGCAGCTTGAGGAACACGGCTGTGAGAGCCCAGTACTTC. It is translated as CASSLRNTAVRAQYF.

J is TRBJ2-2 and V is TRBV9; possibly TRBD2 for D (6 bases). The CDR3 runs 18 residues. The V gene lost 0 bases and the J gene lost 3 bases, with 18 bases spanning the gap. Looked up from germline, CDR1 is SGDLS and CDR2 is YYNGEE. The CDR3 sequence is CASSVVSRGPGDTGELFF. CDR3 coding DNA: TGTGCCAGCAGCGTAGTTAGTCGGGGACCGGGGGACACCGGGGAGCTGTTTTTT.

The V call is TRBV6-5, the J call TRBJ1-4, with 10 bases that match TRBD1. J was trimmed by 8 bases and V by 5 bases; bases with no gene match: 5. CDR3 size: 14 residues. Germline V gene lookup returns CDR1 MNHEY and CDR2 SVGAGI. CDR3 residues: CASSRGTGVEKLFF. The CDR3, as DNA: TGTGCCAGCAGTCGGGGGACAGGGGTGGAAAAACTGTTTTTT.

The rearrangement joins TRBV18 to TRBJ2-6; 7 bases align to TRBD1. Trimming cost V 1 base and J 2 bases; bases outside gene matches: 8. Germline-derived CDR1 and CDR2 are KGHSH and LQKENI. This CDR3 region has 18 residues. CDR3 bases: TGTGCCAGCTCACCACGCGCAGGGGGAAGTACTGGGGCCAACGTCCTGACTTTC. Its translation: CASSPRAGGSTGANVLTF.

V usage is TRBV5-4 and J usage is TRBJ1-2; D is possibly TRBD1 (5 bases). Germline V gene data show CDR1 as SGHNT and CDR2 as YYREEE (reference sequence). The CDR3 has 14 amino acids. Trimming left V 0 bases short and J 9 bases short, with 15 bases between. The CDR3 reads CASSLDQGTDRYTF. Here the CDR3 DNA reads TGTGCCAGCAGCTTGGATCAGGGTACCGACCGCTACACCTTC.

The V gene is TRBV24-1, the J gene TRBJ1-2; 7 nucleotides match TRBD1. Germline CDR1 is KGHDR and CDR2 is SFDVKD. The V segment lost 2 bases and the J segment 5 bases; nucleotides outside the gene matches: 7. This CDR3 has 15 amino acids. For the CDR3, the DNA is TGTGCCACCAGTGATTCAAACAGGGGAAAGTATGGCTACACCTTC. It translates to CATSDSNRGKYGYTF.

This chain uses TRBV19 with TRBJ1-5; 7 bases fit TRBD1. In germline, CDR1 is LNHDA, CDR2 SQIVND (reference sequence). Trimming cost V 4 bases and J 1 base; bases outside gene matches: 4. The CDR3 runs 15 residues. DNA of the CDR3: TGTGCCAGTAGTAACCACAGGGGAAGCAATCAGCCCCAGCATTTT. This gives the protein CASSNHRGSNQPQHF.

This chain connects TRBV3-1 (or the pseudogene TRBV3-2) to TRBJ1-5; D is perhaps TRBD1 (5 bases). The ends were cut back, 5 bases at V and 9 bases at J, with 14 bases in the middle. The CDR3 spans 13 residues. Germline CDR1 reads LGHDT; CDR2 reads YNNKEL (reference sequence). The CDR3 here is CASSNRGLRPQHF. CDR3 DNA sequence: TGTGCCAGCAGCAACCGGGGACTTCGGCCCCAGCATTTT.

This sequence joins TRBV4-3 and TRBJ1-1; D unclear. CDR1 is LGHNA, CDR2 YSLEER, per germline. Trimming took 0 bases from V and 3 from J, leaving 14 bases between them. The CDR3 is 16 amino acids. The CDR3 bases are TGCGCCAGCAGCCAAGAGGGTCGCATCCGGGACACTGAAGCTTTCTTT. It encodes CASSQEGRIRDTEAFF.

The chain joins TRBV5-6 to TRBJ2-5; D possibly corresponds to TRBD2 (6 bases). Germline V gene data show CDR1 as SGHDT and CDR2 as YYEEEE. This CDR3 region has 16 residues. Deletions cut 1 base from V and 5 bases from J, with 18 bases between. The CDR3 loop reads CASSLSRTNLRETQYF. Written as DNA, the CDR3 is TGTGCCAGCAGCTTGTCGAGGACTAACCTCAGGGAGACCCAGTACTTC.

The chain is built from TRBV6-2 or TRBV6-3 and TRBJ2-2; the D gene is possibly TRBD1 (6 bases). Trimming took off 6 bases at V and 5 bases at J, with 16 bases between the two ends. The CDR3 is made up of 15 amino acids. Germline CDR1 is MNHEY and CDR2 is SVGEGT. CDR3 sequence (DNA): TGTGCCAGCAGCTCCCGACAGGTCCCGACCGGGGAGCTGTTTTTT. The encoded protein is CASSSRQVPTGELFF.

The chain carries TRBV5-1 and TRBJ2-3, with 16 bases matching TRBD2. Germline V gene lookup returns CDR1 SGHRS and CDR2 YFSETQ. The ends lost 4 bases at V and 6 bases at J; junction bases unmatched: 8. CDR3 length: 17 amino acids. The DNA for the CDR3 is TGCGCCAGCAGCATGGGACTAGCGGGGGGGCGAGGGGATACGCAGTATTTT. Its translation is CASSMGLAGGRGDTQYF.

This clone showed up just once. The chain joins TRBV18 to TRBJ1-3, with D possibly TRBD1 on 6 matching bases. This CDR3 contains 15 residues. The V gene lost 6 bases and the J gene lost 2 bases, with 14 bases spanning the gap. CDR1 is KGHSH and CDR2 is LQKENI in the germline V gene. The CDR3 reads CASSKNRETGNTIYF. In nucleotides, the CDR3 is TGTGCCAGCTCCAAAAACAGGGAGACTGGAAACACCATATATTTT.

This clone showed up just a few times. The DNA of the CDR3 is TGTGCCAGTAGTGCCTCTACCCAGGGAACCATATATTTT. Translated, it gives CASSASTQGTIYF. The chain is built from TRBV19 and TRBJ1-3; a possible D gene is TRBD1 (5 bases). Trimming took 5 bases from V and 10 from J, leaving 15 bases between them. Per germline, CDR1 LNHDA and CDR2 SQIVND (reference sequence). This CDR3 has 13 residues.

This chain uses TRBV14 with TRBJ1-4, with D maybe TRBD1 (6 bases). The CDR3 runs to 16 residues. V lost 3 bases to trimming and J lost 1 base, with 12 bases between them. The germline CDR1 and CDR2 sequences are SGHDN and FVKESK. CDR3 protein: CASSHGTPGTNEKLFF. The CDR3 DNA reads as TGTGCCAGCAGCCACGGGACACCGGGAACTAATGAAAAACTGTTTTTT.

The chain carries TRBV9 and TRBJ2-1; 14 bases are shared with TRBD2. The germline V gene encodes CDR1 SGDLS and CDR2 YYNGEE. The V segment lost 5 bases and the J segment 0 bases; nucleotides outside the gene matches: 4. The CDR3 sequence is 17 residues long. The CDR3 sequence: CASSPTSGGASYNEQFF. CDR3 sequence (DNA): TGTGCCAGCAGTCCGACTAGCGGGGGGGCCTCCTACAATGAGCAGTTCTTC.

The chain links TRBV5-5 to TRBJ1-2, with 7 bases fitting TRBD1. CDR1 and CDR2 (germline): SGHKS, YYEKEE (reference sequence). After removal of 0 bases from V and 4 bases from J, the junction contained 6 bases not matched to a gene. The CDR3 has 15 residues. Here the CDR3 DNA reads TGTGCCAGCAGCTTGGAAGGACAGGACTTCTATGGCTACACCTTC. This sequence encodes CASSLEGQDFYGYTF.

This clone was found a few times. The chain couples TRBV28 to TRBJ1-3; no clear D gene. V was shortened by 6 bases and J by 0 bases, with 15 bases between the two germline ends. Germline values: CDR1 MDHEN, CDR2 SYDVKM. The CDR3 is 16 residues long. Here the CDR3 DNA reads TGTGCCAGCAGACGACCCCCGGAGGGCTCTGGAAACACCATATATTTT. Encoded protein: CASRRPPEGSGNTIYF.

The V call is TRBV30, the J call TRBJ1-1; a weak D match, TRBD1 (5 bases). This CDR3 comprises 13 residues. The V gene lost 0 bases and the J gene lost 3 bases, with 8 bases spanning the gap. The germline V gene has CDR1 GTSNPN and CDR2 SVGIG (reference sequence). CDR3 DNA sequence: TGTGCCTGGAGTGTACGGGGGGACACTGAAGCTTTCTTT. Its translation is CAWSVRGDTEAFF.